Below, 16 T cell receptor beta chains from the same sample are listed, as sequenced in a study of blood T cell repertoires in COVID-19. Assay used: immunoSEQ multiplex PCR; TCRdb lists only in-frame clones, some missing. The table includes about 380,000 clones, 89% detected once. The sequenced sample was peripheral blood. These receptors were collected from a middle-aged man with acute or convalescent COVID-19.

The rearrangement joins TRBV15 to TRBJ1-1; possibly TRBD1 for D (5 bases). In germline, CDR1 is LNHNV, CDR2 YYDKDF (reference sequence). This CDR3 spans 14 amino acids. V gave up 3 bases and J gave up 3 bases, with 11 bases separating them. For the CDR3, the DNA is TGTGCCACCAGCAGGGGTAAGGGGTACACTGAAGCTTTCTTT. Its translation: CATSRGKGYTEAFF.

The chain couples TRBV4-1 to TRBJ1-1; maybe TRBD1 (5 bases). The CDR3 totals 17 residues. Deletions cut 3 bases from V and 5 bases from J, with 22 bases between. CDR1 and CDR2 from the germline V gene are MGHRA and YSYEKL. The CDR3 DNA reads as TGCGCCAGCAGCCACCTCAGGGCCAGGGCACGGACGACTGAAGCTTTCTTT. Translating it yields CASSHLRARARTTEAFF.

The J gene is TRBJ1-2, the V gene TRBV6-5, with D unresolved. The germline V gene has CDR1 MNHEY and CDR2 SVGAGI. The V end lost 2 bases, the J end lost 2 bases, and 6 bases lay between the germline ends. The length of the CDR3 is 13 residues. CDR3 sequence: CASSYDANYGYTF. As DNA, the CDR3 is TGTGCCAGCAGTTACGATGCGAACTATGGCTACACCTTC.

This clone was recorded only once. The chain couples TRBV6-5 to TRBJ1-5, with 7 bases aligning to TRBD1. The V gene end was trimmed by 6 bases and the J gene end by 4 bases; junction bases not matched to a gene: 9. The germline V gene encodes CDR1 MNHEY and CDR2 SVGAGI. The CDR3 length is 15 residues. CDR3 nucleotide sequence: TGTGCCAGCAGCCCCCGAGGGACAGATAATCAGCCCCAGCATTTT. Translation: CASSPRGTDNQPQHF.

This chain connects TRBV19 to TRBJ1-1; perhaps TRBD1 as D (5 bases). V was clipped by 5 bases and J by 0 bases, with 19 bases between them. CDR3 size: 17 residues. The germline V gene encodes CDR1 LNHDA and CDR2 SQIVND (reference sequence). CDR3 in amino acids: CASSPYVGRAMNTEAFF. In DNA form, the CDR3 reads TGTGCCAGTAGTCCTTACGTAGGCAGGGCAATGAACACTGAAGCTTTCTTT.

The J gene is TRBJ1-4, the V gene TRBV15; D is unclear. The CDR3 consists of 14 residues. CDR1 is LNHNV and CDR2 is YYDKDF in the germline V gene (reference sequence). V was pared by 0 bases and J by 6 bases, with 8 bases between. Written as DNA, the CDR3 is TGTGCCACCAGCAGAGACGGTCGGTATGAAAAACTGTTTTTT. This codes for CATSRDGRYEKLFF.

J is TRBJ2-1 and V is TRBV19, with 8 bases fitting TRBD2. V lost 3 bases and J lost 13; bases outside the gene matches: 5. The CDR3 is 12 residues long. The V gene's germline CDR1 is LNHDA and CDR2 SQIVND (reference sequence). The CDR3 DNA is TGTGCCAGTAGTATGGCAGCGGGGGCCCAGTTCTTC. Translated, it gives CASSMAAGAQFF.

V usage is TRBV29-1 and J usage is TRBJ2-7; D not certain. Trimming pared 4 bases from V and 3 bases from J, leaving 7 bases between. CDR1 SQVTM and CDR2 ANQGSEA come from the germline V gene. The CDR3 spans 11 residues. The CDR3 is CSVVSGYEQYF. In nucleotides, the CDR3 is TGCAGCGTTGTCTCCGGCTACGAGCAGTACTTC.

This sequence joins TRBV9 and TRBJ2-7; 7 bases match TRBD2. Per the germline V gene, CDR1 is SGDLS and CDR2 is YYNGEE. The CDR3 length is 14 residues. J lost 4 bases, V lost 4 bases, and 8 bases had no gene match. CDR3 loop: CASSMGGTDYEQYF. The CDR3 DNA reads TGTGCCAGCAGCATGGGGGGGACCGATTACGAGCAGTACTTC.

The chain couples TRBV28 to TRBJ2-7; tentatively, D is TRBD2 (5 bases). Between the trimmed V and J ends, which lost 3 bases and 2 bases, there was a span of 8 bases. Germline assignment: CDR1 MDHEN and CDR2 SYDVKM. CDR3 length: 13 amino acids. The CDR3 sequence: CASSFSGTYEQYF. As DNA, the CDR3 is TGTGCCAGCAGTTTTTCGGGAACCTACGAGCAGTACTTC.

This sequence joins TRBV21-1 and TRBJ1-1; the table names TRBD1, a call not compared with the DNA. TRBV21-1 is a pseudogene segment. The CDR3 contains 16 residues. The CDR3 spells CASSARQGHMNTEAFF. The CDR3 region has the DNA TGTGCCAGCAGCGCTCGACAGGGGCACATGAACACTGAAGCTTTCTTT.

V usage is TRBV9 and J usage is TRBJ2-1, with 15 bases that match TRBD2. Germline V lookup: CDR1 SGDLS, CDR2 YYNGEE. V lost 3 bases to trimming and J lost 4 bases; unmatched junction nucleotides: 14. CDR3 length equals 20 residues. Here the CDR3 DNA reads TGTGCCAGCAGCGCCCCGGGACTAGCGGGAGGAAAGGGGGGATACAATGAGCAGTTCTTC. Residues: CASSAPGLAGGKGGYNEQFF.

This chain joins TRBV11-2 and TRBJ2-1, with unresolved D. Germline V gives CDR1 SGHAT, CDR2 FQNNGV. This CDR3 has 16 amino acids. V lost 2 bases, J lost 0 bases, and 11 bases lay in between. The CDR3 spells CASSLLADYSYNEQFF. CDR3 bases: TGTGCCAGCAGCTTATTGGCCGATTACTCCTACAATGAGCAGTTCTTC.

On this clone itself: Sequence at one end of the junction differs from germline and may be a read error. The chain links TRBV2 to TRBJ2-7; the match to TRBD1 covers 9 bases. The CDR3 has 13 amino acids. Germline V gene sequence: CDR1 SNHLY, CDR2 FYNNEI. The CDR3 loop is CASTPERQGGRHF. The CDR3 DNA is TGTGCCAGCACCCCCGAAAGACAGGGGGGTCGGCACTTC.

The chain uses TRBV5-1 and TRBJ1-5; TRBD1 matches 9 bases. Trimming removed 4 bases from V and 5 bases from J; junction bases left unmatched: 7. CDR1 and CDR2 (germline): SGHRS, YFSETQ. There are 15 residues in the CDR3. In DNA form, the CDR3 reads TGCGCCAGCAGCCCAGAAACAGGGGGCTATCAGCCCCAGCATTTT. Its protein product is CASSPETGGYQPQHF.

The chain combines TRBV18 with TRBJ1-2, with 7 bases lining up with TRBD1. The V and J ends lost 3 bases and 2 bases, in that order; junction bases with no gene match: 6. Germline values: CDR1 KGHSH, CDR2 LQKENI. This CDR3 is built from 15 residues. CDR3 region: CASSPKTGPNYGYTF. The CDR3 DNA follows: TGTGCCAGCTCACCCAAGACAGGGCCAAACTATGGCTACACCTTC. Filled out from reference TRBV18 and TRBJ1-2, the complete variable domain reads NAGVMQNPRHLVRRRGQEARLRCSPMKGHSHVYWYRQLPEEGLKFMVYLQKENIIDESGMPKERFSAEFPKEGPSILRIQQVVRGDSAAYFCASSPKTGPNYGYTFGSGTRLTVV.